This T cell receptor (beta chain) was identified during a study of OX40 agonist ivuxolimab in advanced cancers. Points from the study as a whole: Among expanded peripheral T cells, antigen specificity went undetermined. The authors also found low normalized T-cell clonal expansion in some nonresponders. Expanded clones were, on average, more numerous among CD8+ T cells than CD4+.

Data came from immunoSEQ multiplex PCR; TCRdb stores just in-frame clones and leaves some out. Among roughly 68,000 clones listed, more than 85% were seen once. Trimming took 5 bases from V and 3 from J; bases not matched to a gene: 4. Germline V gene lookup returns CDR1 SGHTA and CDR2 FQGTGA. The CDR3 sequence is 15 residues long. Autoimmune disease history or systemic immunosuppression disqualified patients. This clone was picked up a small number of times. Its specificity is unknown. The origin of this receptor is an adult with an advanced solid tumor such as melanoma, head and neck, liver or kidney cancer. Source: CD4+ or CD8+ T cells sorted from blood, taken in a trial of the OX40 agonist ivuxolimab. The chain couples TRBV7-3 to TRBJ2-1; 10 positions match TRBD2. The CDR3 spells CASSLGTSVYNEQFF. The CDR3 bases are TGTGCCAGCAGCCTCGGGACTAGCGTCTACAATGAGCAGTTCTTC.